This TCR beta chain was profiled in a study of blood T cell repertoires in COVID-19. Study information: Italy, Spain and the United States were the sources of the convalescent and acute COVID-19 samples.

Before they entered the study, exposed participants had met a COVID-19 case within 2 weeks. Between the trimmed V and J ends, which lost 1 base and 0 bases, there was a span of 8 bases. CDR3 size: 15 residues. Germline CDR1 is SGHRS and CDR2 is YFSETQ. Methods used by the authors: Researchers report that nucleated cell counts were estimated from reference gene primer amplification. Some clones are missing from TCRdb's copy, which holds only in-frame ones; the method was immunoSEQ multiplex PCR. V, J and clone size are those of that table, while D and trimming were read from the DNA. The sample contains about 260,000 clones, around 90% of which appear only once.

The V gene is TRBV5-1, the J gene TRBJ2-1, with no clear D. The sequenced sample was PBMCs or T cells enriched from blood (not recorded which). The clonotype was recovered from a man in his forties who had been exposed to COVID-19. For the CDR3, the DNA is TGCGCCAGCAGCTTGCAGGCCAGCTCCTACAATGAGCAGTTCTTC. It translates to CASSLQASSYNEQFF.